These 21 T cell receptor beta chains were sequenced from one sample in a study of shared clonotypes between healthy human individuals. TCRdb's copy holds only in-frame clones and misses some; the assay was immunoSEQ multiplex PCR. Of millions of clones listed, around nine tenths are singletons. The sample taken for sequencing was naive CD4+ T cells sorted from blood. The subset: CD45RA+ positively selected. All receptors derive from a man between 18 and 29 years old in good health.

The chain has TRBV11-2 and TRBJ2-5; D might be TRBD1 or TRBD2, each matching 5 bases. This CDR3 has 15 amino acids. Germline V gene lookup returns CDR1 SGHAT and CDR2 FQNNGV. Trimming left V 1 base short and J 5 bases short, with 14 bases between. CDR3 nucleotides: TGTGCCAGCAGCTTAGGTACGCAAGGGACGGAGACCCAGTACTTC. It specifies CASSLGTQGTETQYF.

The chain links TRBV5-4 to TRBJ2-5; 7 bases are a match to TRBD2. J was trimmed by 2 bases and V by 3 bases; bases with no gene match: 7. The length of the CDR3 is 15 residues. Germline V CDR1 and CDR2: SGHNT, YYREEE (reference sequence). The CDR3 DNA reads TGTGCCAGCAGCTGGGGGGGGACGACACAAGAGACCCAGTACTTC. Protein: CASSWGGTTQETQYF.

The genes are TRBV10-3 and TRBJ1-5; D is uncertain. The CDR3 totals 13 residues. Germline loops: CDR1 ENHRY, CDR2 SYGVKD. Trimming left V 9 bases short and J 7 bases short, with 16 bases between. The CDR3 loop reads CAMGREKGQPQHF. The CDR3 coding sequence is TGTGCCATGGGTAGGGAAAAAGGACAGCCCCAGCATTTT.

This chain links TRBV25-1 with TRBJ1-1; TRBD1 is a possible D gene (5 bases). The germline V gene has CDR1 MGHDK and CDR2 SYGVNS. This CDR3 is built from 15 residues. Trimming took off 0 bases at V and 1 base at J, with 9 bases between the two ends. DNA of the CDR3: TGTGCCAGCAGTGAATATTGGGGGGGGAACACTGAAGCTTTCTTT. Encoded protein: CASSEYWGGNTEAFF.

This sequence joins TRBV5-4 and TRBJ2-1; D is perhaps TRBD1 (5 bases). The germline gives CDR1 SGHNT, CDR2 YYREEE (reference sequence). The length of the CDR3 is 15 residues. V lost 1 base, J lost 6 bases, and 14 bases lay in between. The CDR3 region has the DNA TGTGCCAGCAGCTTGTCCAGTGACAGACGCAATGAGCAGTTCTTC. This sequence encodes CASSLSSDRRNEQFF.

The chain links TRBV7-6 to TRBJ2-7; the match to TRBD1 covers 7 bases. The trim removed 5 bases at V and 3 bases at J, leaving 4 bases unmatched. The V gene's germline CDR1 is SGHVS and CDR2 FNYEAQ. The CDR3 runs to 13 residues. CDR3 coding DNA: TGTGCCAGCAGCGTAAGACAGGGCTACGAGCAGTACTTC. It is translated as CASSVRQGYEQYF.

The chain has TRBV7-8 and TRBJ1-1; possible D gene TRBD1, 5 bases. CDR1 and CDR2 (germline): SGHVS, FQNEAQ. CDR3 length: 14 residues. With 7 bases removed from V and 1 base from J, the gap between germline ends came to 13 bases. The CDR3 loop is CASTFQTGNTEAFF. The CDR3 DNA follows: TGTGCCAGCACCTTCCAAACAGGGAACACTGAAGCTTTCTTT.

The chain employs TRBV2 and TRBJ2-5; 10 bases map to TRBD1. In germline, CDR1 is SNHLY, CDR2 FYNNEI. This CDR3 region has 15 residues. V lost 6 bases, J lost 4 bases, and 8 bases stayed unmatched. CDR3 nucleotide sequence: TGTGCCAGCAGAGACCGGGACAGGGGCCCAGAGACCCAGTACTTC. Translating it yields CASRDRDRGPETQYF.

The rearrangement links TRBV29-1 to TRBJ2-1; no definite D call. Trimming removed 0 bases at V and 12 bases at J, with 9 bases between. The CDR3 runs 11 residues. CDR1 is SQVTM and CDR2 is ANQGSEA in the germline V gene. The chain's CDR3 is CSVEDPARQFF. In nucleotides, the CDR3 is TGCAGCGTTGAAGATCCCGCGCGGCAGTTCTTC.

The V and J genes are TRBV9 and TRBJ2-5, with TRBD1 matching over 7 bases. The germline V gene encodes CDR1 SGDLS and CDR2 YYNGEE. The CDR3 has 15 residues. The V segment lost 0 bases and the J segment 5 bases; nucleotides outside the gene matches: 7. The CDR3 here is CASSVGGTDIETQYF. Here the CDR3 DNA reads TGTGCCAGCAGCGTAGGTGGGACAGATATTGAGACCCAGTACTTC.

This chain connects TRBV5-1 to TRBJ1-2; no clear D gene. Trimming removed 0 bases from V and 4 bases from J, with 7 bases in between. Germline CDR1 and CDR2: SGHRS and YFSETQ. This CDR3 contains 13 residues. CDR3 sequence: CASSLVQSYGYTF. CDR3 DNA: TGCGCCAGCAGCTTGGTTCAAAGCTATGGCTACACCTTC.

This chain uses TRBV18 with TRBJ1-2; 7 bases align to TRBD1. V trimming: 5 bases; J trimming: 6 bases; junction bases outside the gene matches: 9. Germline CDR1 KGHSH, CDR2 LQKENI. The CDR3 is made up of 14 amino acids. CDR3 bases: TGTGCCAGCTCAGGTGACAGGGAACTTAATGGCTACACCTTC. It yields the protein CASSGDRELNGYTF.

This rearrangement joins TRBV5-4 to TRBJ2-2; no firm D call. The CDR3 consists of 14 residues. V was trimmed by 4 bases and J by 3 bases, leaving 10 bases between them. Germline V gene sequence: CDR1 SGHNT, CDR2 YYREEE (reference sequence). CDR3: CASSQSLYTGELFF. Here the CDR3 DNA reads TGTGCCAGCAGCCAGAGTCTTTACACCGGGGAGCTGTTTTTT.

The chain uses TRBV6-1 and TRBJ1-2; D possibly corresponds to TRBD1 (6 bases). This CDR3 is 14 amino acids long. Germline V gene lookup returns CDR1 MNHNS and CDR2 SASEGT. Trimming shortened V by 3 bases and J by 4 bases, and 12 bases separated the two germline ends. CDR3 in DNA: TGTGCCAGCAGTGAGACAGGAACCATCTATGGCTACACCTTC. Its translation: CASSETGTIYGYTF.

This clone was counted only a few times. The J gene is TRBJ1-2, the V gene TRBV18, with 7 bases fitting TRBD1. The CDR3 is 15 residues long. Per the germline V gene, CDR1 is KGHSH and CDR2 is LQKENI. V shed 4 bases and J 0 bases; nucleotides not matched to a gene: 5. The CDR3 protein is CASSLDRESNYGYTF. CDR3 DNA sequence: TGTGCCAGCTCACTAGACAGGGAGTCTAACTATGGCTACACCTTC.

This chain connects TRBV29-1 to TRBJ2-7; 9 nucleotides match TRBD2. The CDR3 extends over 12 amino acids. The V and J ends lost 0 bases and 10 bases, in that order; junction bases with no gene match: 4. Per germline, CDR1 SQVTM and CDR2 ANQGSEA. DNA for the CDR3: TGCAGCGTTGAAGAACTAGCGGGCGGTCAGTACTTC. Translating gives CSVEELAGGQYF.

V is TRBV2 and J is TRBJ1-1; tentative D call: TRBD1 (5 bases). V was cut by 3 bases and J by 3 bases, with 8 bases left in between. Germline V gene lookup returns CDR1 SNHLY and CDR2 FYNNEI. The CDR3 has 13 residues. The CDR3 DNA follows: TGTGCCAGCAGTGACGGGGGGGACACTGAAGCTTTCTTT. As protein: CASSDGGDTEAFF.

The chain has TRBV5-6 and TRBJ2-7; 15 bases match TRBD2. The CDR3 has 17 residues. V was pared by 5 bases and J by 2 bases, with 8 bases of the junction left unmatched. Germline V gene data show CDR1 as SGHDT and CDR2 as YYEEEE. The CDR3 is CASRPPGLAGGTYEQYF. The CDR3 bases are TGTGCCAGCAGACCTCCGGGACTAGCGGGGGGTACCTACGAGCAGTACTTC. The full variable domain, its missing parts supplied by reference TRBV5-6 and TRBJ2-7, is DAGVTQSPTHLIKTRGQQVTLRCSPKSGHDTVSWYQQALGQGPQFIFQYYEEEERQRGNFPDRFSGHQFPNYSSELNVNALLLGDSALYLCASRPPGLAGGTYEQYFGPGTRLTVT.

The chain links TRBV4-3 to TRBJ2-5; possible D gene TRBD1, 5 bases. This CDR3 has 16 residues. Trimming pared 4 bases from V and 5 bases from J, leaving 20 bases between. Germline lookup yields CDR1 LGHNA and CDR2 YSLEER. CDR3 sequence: CASSLGAGLKGETQYF. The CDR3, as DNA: TGCGCCAGCAGCCTAGGGGCCGGTCTTAAAGGGGAGACCCAGTACTTC.

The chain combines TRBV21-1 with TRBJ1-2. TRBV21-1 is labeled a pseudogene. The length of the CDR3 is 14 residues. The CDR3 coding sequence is TGTGCCAGCAGCGTCAAGGCTACCCCTGTCGGCTACACCTTC. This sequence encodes CASSVKATPVGYTF.

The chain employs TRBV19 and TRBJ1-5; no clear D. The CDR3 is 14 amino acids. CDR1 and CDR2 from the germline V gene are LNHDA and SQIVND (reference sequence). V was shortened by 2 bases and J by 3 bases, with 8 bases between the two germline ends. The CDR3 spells CASSIRSNNQPQHF. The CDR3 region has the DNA TGTGCCAGTAGTATAAGGAGTAACAATCAGCCCCAGCATTTT. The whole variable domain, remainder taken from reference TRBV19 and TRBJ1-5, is DGGITQSPKYLFRKEGQNVTLSCEQNLNHDAMYWYRQDPGQGLRLIYYSQIVNDFQKGDIAEGYSVSREKKESFPLTVTSAQKNPTAFYLCASSIRSNNQPQHFGDGTRLSIL.